A single sample gave rise to the 32 T cell receptor beta chains below, sequenced in a study of healthy donors' naive CD4 and CD8 T cells. Starting from 500 ng of total RNA, TCR libraries were made with linear amplification. TCRdb reprocessed the reads with MiXCR, giving one entry per CDR3 protein. The sample holds about 180,000 distinct CDR3 sequences; around three quarters are singletons and the top ten take roughly 2.4%. The sample taken for sequencing was naive CD4+ and CD8+ T cells sorted from blood, pooled from several donors. All receptors come from a pool of human donors in good health; the sample pools cells from several healthy donors.

This clonotype was seen only a few times. This chain uses TRBV27 with TRBJ2-5; no reliable D call. The ends were cut back, 2 bases at V and 2 bases at J, with 9 bases in the middle. CDR3 length: 14 amino acids. Germline CDR1 reads MNHEY; CDR2 reads SMNVEV (reference sequence). DNA of the CDR3: TGTGCCAGCAGTTTAAGGGCGTTACAAGAGACCCAGTACTTC. It translates to CASSLRALQETQYF.

The chain has TRBV27 and TRBJ2-5; D is possibly TRBD1 (5 bases). Trimming pared 8 bases from V and 2 bases from J, leaving 12 bases between. The CDR3 runs 13 residues. CDR1 is MNHEY, CDR2 SMNVEV, per germline (reference sequence). CDR3 in amino acids: CASSYRFQETQYF. The CDR3 DNA sequence: TGTGCCAGCTCCTACAGGTTTCAAGAGACCCAGTACTTC.

CDR3 in amino acids: CASSYEGSGAYEQYF. CDR3 bases: TGTGCCAGCAGTTACGAGGGTAGCGGGGCCTACGAGCAGTACTTC. The rearrangement uses TRBV6-6 and TRBJ2-7; 8 bases match TRBD2. The germline gives CDR1 MNHNY, CDR2 SVGAGI (reference sequence). Trimming at V came to 2 bases and at J to 2 bases, leaving 5 bases not matched to a gene. The CDR3 has 15 residues.

The rearrangement joins TRBV18 to TRBJ1-5; tentative D call: TRBD1 (5 bases). V shed 6 bases and J shed 7 bases, with 19 bases lying between them. The CDR3 loop spans 15 amino acids. CDR1 is KGHSH and CDR2 is LQKENI in the germline V gene. The CDR3 DNA reads TGTGCCAGCTCCGCAGCAGGGTTCGGGGACCAGCCCCAGCATTTT. It translates to CASSAAGFGDQPQHF.

The genes are TRBV15 and TRBJ2-1; TRBD2 aligns across 7 bases. V was pared by 5 bases and J by 2 bases, with 6 bases of the junction left unmatched. CDR1 LNHNV and CDR2 YYDKDF come from the germline V gene (reference sequence). The CDR3 is 15 residues long. For the CDR3, the DNA is TGTGCCACCAGCGGCGGGAGATCCCCCTACAATGAGCAGTTCTTC. The encoded protein is CATSGGRSPYNEQFF.

The chain joins TRBV29-1 to TRBJ1-1; weak D call: TRBD1 (5 bases). Germline CDR1 is SQVTM and CDR2 is ANQGSEA. V dropped 5 bases and J dropped 8 bases, with 12 bases sitting between them. This CDR3 has 11 residues. CDR3 sequence: CSVPRGGEAFF. The CDR3 DNA reads TGCAGCGTTCCGAGGGGAGGCGAAGCTTTCTTT.

V and J are TRBV19 and TRBJ2-3; D may be TRBD2 (6 bases). Deletions cut 10 bases from V and 4 bases from J, with 18 bases between. The CDR3 is 14 residues long. Germline values: CDR1 LNHDA, CDR2 SQIVND (reference sequence). The CDR3 sequence: CATQRADYPDTQYF. The CDR3 DNA is TGTGCCACTCAAAGAGCGGACTATCCAGATACGCAGTATTTT.

The table lists this clonotype with a few counts. The J gene is TRBJ1-3, the V gene TRBV29-1; 8 bases line up with TRBD1. Germline V lookup: CDR1 SQVTM, CDR2 ANQGSEA. This CDR3 has 15 amino acids. With 6 bases clipped from V and 1 base from J, the junction kept 8 bases outside the gene matches. CDR3 bases: TGCAGCGTACGCGGACAGGGAGTATCTGGAAACACCATATATTTT. This gives the protein CSVRGQGVSGNTIYF.

For this clonotype: One end of the junction varies from germline; a read error may be responsible. The chain employs TRBV6-5 and TRBJ1-2; 9 positions match TRBD1. Germline CDR1 MNHEY, CDR2 SVGAGI. There are 16 residues in the CDR3. The CDR3 nucleotides read TGTGCCAGCAGTCGGGATTACAGGGGGCGCGTTCCGCGTCTCCTCTTC. Its translation: CASSRDYRGRVPRLLF.

This clonotype was found once. The chain links TRBV6-5 to TRBJ2-3, with D perhaps TRBD1 (6 bases). The germline V gene has CDR1 MNHEY and CDR2 SVGAGI. The CDR3 spans 17 residues. Trimming shortened V by 0 bases and J by 2 bases, and 15 bases separated the two germline ends. In DNA form, the CDR3 reads TGTGCCAGCAGTTACTCAGGGTACAGGGCCAACACAGATACGCAGTATTTT. This translates into CASSYSGYRANTDTQYF.

V usage is TRBV29-1 and J usage is TRBJ1-5; the D is unclear. Trimming left V 0 bases short and J 3 bases short, with 12 bases between. CDR1 and CDR2 from the germline V gene are SQVTM and ANQGSEA. CDR3 size: 15 residues. CDR3 bases: TGCAGCGTTGAAGATCTGAAGGGTTCCAATCAGCCCCAGCATTTT. This codes for CSVEDLKGSNQPQHF.

The chain is built from TRBV29-1 and TRBJ2-3; TRBD2 agrees at 13 bases. The CDR3 extends over 15 amino acids. V lost 6 bases to trimming and J lost 2 bases; unmatched junction nucleotides: 5. CDR1 is SQVTM and CDR2 is ANQGSEA in the germline V gene. CDR3 nucleotide sequence: TGCAGCGTCCCCGGGACTAGCGGGATCACAGATACGCAGTATTTT. This gives the protein CSVPGTSGITDTQYF.

The CDR3 spells CATSDRNRGSSYNEQFF. CDR3 coding DNA: TGTGCCACCAGTGACCGCAATCGGGGGAGCTCCTACAATGAGCAGTTCTTC. This chain joins TRBV24-1 and TRBJ2-1; D possibly corresponds to TRBD2 (6 bases). Germline V lookup: CDR1 KGHDR, CDR2 SFDVKD. The ends were cut back, 4 bases at V and 0 bases at J, with 15 bases in the middle. The CDR3 runs to 17 residues.

Of note for this clonotype: An end of the junction differs from the germline gene, which may be a read error. V gene TRBV29-1 combines with J gene TRBJ2-1; TRBD2 aligns across 8 bases. The CDR3 spans 16 residues. Per germline, CDR1 SQVTM and CDR2 ANQGSEA. For the CDR3, the DNA is TGCAGCGTCGAAGGCCTCACAGCGGGAGAGTACAATGAGCAGTTCTTC. Amino acids: CSVEGLTAGEYNEQFF.

The gene calls are TRBV5-4 and TRBJ2-7; D call uncertain. Per the germline V gene, CDR1 is SGHNT and CDR2 is YYREEE (reference sequence). V gave up 4 bases and J gave up 0 bases, with 11 bases separating them. The CDR3 contains 14 residues. The CDR3 loop reads CASSPRGDSYEQYF. In DNA form, the CDR3 reads TGTGCCAGCAGCCCCCGCGGCGACTCCTACGAGCAGTACTTC.

V usage is TRBV29-1 and J usage is TRBJ1-1, with 8 bases aligning to TRBD1. V gave up 8 bases and J gave up 0 bases; unmatched junction bases: 5. Germline CDR1 reads SQVTM; CDR2 reads ANQGSEA. This CDR3 region has 13 residues. The CDR3 DNA follows: TGCAGCTCAGGACAGGGAATGAACACTGAAGCTTTCTTT. It yields the protein CSSGQGMNTEAFF.

The chain is built from TRBV20-1 and TRBJ2-7; no firm D call. The CDR3 runs to 14 residues. Trimming stripped 0 bases from V and 2 bases from J, with 11 bases between. The germline CDR1 and CDR2 sequences are DFQATT and SNEGSKA (reference sequence). This CDR3 reads CSARDRHRTYEQYF. CDR3 sequence (DNA): TGCAGTGCTAGAGACCGGCATAGGACCTACGAGCAGTACTTC.

The chain employs TRBV6-2 or TRBV6-3 and TRBJ2-7; D uncertain. V lost 5 bases to trimming and J lost 3 bases, with 8 bases between them. The CDR3 is made up of 12 amino acids. CDR1 is MNHEY, CDR2 SVGEGT, per germline. The CDR3 DNA reads as TGTGCCAGCAGTCCCCAGGACTACGAGCAGTACTTC. Translated: CASSPQDYEQYF.

This clonotype has just a few counts. This chain uses TRBV29-1 with TRBJ2-7, with D possibly TRBD1 on 5 matching bases. Germline loops: CDR1 SQVTM, CDR2 ANQGSEA. The CDR3 sequence is 12 residues long. V lost 3 bases, J lost 3 bases, and 9 bases lay in between. CDR3 residues: CSVEEQGYEQYF. Here the CDR3 DNA reads TGCAGCGTTGAGGAGCAGGGCTACGAGCAGTACTTC.

A single count supports this clonotype. This chain uses TRBV15 with TRBJ1-2, with 11 nucleotides matching TRBD1. The CDR3 spans 14 residues. V gave up 5 bases and J gave up 2 bases; unmatched junction bases: 1. Germline loops: CDR1 LNHNV, CDR2 YYDKDF (reference sequence). CDR3 in DNA: TGTGCCACCAGCGGACAGGGGGCGAACTATGGCTACACCTTC. Its translation: CATSGQGANYGYTF.

This clonotype came up a few times. The V gene is TRBV29-1, the J gene TRBJ2-3, with TRBD2 identical over 12 bases. J lost 7 bases, V lost 7 bases, and 6 bases had no gene match. This CDR3 is built from 13 residues. CDR1 SQVTM and CDR2 ANQGSEA come from the germline V gene. CDR3 sequence reads: CSALLAGGNTQYF. DNA for the CDR3: TGCAGCGCTTTACTAGCGGGAGGTAATACGCAGTATTTT.

The V gene is TRBV27, the J gene TRBJ1-1; 7 bases fit TRBD1. V gave up 3 bases and J gave up 10 bases; unmatched junction bases: 8. This CDR3 has 13 amino acids. The germline gives CDR1 MNHEY, CDR2 SMNVEV (reference sequence). CDR3 sequence reads: CASSLSDRYRAFF. Written as DNA, the CDR3 is TGTGCCAGCAGTTTGTCGGACAGGTATAGAGCTTTCTTT.

J is TRBJ2-7 and V is TRBV13; the D is unclear. The length of the CDR3 is 13 residues. V was cut by 1 base and J by 2 bases, with 6 bases left in between. Germline assignment: CDR1 PRHDT and CDR2 FYEKMQ (reference sequence). CDR3 nucleotides: TGTGCCAGCAGCTTAGCCCAGGCCTACGAGCAGTACTTC. Residues: CASSLAQAYEQYF.

The chain employs TRBV6-2 or TRBV6-3 and TRBJ2-5; 7 bases are shared with TRBD1. From germline, CDR1 is MNHEY and CDR2 SVGEGT. CDR3 length: 14 amino acids. Trimming cost V 1 base and J 1 base; bases outside gene matches: 0. The CDR3 sequence: CASSYWDSQETQYF. The CDR3 DNA reads as TGTGCCAGCAGTTACTGGGACAGCCAAGAGACCCAGTACTTC.

This clonotype appeared a single time. V and J are TRBV4-2 and TRBJ2-1; 11 bases line up with TRBD2. Germline loops: CDR1 LGHNA, CDR2 YNFKEQ. With V trimmed by 0 bases and J by 4 bases, 2 bases remained unmatched. The CDR3 extends over 16 amino acids. The CDR3: CASSQDVAGGYNEQFF. In DNA, the CDR3 is TGTGCCAGCAGCCAAGATGTAGCGGGAGGGTACAATGAGCAGTTCTTC.

The chain combines TRBV7-9 with TRBJ2-3; D perhaps matches TRBD2 (5 bases). The CDR3 contains 16 residues. Germline CDR1 reads SEHNR; CDR2 reads FQNEAQ (reference sequence). Trimming took off 0 bases at V and 3 bases at J, with 13 bases between the two ends. This CDR3 is CASSLAKERETDTQYF. The CDR3 DNA reads as TGTGCCAGCAGCTTAGCGAAGGAACGGGAAACAGATACGCAGTATTTT.

The gene calls are TRBV19 and TRBJ2-1; D perhaps matches TRBD2 (5 bases). CDR1 is LNHDA and CDR2 is SQIVND in the germline V gene (reference sequence). The CDR3 has 16 amino acids. V was trimmed by 2 bases and J by 4 bases, leaving 15 bases between them. CDR3 DNA sequence: TGTGCCAGTAGTATATTGAGCCTAGCAGATTACAATGAGCAGTTCTTC. Encoded protein: CASSILSLADYNEQFF.

The rearrangement links TRBV29-1 to TRBJ2-7; possibly TRBD2 for D (5 bases). This CDR3 has 11 residues. The germline V gene has CDR1 SQVTM and CDR2 ANQGSEA. Trimming removed 4 bases from V and 6 bases from J, with 10 bases in between. The CDR3 region is CSVGVRGEQYF. The CDR3 coding sequence is TGCAGCGTTGGCGTCCGGGGCGAGCAGTACTTC.

The chain employs TRBV6-6 and TRBJ1-2; no clear D. V was clipped by 5 bases and J by 5 bases, with 6 bases between them. The V gene's germline CDR1 is MNHNY and CDR2 SVGAGI (reference sequence). This CDR3 region has 11 residues. CDR3 sequence reads: CASSLKYGYTF. The CDR3 nucleotides are TGTGCCAGCAGTCTTAAGTATGGCTACACCTTC.

The V and J genes are TRBV6-2 or TRBV6-3 and TRBJ2-1, with TRBD2 identical over 8 bases. Per the germline V gene, CDR1 is MNHEY and CDR2 is SVGEGT. This CDR3 contains 16 residues. Losses at the gene ends were 0 bases for V and 3 bases for J; bases not matched to a gene: 4. The CDR3 sequence is CASSYSVSGIYNEQFF. CDR3 nucleotide sequence: TGTGCCAGCAGTTACTCGGTTAGCGGGATCTACAATGAGCAGTTCTTC.

The chain carries TRBV29-1 and TRBJ2-7, with D tentatively TRBD1 (5 bases). The CDR3 covers 14 residues. Germline assignment: CDR1 SQVTM and CDR2 ANQGSEA. V was trimmed by 4 bases and J by 3 bases, leaving 16 bases between them. In DNA form, the CDR3 reads TGCAGCGTTGGGACAAGGGGTTTTGGCTACGAGCAGTACTTC. Amino acid sequence: CSVGTRGFGYEQYF.

The V and J genes are TRBV6-5 and TRBJ2-3; D might be TRBD1 or TRBD2, each matching 5 bases. Germline V gene sequence: CDR1 MNHEY, CDR2 SVGAGI. Trimming took off 5 bases at V and 3 bases at J, with 12 bases between the two ends. CDR3 length: 14 amino acids. For the CDR3, the DNA is TGTGCCAGCAGTCTCCCTGGGGGAACAGATACGCAGTATTTT. Its translation is CASSLPGGTDTQYF.